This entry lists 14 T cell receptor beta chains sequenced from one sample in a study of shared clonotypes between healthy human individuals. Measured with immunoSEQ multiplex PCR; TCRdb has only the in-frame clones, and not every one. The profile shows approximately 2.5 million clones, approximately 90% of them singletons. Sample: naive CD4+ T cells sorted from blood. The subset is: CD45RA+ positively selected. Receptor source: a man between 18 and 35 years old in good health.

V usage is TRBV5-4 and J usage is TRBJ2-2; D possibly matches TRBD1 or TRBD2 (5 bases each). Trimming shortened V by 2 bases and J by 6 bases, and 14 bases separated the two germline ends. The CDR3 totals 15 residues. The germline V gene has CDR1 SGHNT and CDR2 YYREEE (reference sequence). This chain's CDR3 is CASSFRDGGSGELFF. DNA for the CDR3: TGTGCCAGCAGCTTCCGGGACGGAGGTTCCGGGGAGCTGTTTTTT.

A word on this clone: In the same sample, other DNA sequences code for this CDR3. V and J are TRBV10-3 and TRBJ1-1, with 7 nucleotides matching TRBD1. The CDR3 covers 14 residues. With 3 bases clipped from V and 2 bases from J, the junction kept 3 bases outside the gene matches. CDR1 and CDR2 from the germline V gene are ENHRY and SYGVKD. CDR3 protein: CAISDRQGNTEAFF. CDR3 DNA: TGTGCCATCAGTGACCGACAGGGCAACACTGAAGCTTTCTTT.

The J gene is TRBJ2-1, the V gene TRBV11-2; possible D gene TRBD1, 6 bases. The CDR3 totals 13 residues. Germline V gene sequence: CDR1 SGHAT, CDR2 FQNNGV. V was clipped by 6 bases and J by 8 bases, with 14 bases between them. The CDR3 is CASSPTGYDEQFF. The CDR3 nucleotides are TGTGCCAGCAGTCCTACAGGGTACGATGAGCAGTTCTTC.

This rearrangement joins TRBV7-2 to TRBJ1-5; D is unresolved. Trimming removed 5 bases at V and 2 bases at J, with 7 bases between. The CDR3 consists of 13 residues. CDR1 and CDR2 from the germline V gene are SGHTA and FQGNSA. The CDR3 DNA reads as TGTGCCAGCAGCCGGGTGGGCAATCAGCCCCAGCATTTT. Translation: CASSRVGNQPQHF.

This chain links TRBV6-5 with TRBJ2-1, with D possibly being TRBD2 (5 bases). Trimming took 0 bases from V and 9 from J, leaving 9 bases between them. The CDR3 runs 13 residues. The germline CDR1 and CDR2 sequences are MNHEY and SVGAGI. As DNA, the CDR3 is TGTGCCAGCAGTTACTCCGGACTTTCTGAGCAGTTCTTC. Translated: CASSYSGLSEQFF.

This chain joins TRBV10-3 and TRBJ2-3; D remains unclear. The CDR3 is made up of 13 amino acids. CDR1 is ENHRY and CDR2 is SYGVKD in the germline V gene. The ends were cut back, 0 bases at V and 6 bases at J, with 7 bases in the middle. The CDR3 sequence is CAISESRLDTQYF. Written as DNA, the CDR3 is TGTGCCATCAGTGAGTCGAGGCTGGATACGCAGTATTTT.

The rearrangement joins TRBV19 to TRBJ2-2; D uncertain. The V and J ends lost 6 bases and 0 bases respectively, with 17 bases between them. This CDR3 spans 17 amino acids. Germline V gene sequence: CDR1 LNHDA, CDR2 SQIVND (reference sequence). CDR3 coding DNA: TGTGCCAGTAGCCACTTTAAGACACATACGAACACCGGGGAGCTGTTTTTT. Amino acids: CASSHFKTHTNTGELFF.

The CDR3 reads CASRRDRVYNEQFF. CDR3 coding DNA: TGTGCCAGTCGCCGGGACAGAGTTTACAATGAGCAGTTCTTC. This chain links TRBV7-2 with TRBJ2-1, with TRBD1 matching over 7 bases. Germline CDR1 SGHTA, CDR2 FQGNSA. This CDR3 is built from 14 residues. The V gene end was trimmed by 9 bases and the J gene end by 4 bases; junction bases not matched to a gene: 9.

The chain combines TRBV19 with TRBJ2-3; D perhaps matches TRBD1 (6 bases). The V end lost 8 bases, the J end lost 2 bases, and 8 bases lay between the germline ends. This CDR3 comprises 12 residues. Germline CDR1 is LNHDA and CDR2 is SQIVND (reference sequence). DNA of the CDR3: TGTGCCAGTCGACAGGACACAGATACGCAGTATTTT. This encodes CASRQDTDTQYF.

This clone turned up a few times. The CDR3 sequence: CAWEARGNTEAFF. The CDR3 nucleotides are TGTGCCTGGGAGGCGCGGGGGAACACTGAAGCTTTCTTT. The J gene is TRBJ1-1, the V gene TRBV30; D unclear. Trimming took off 5 bases at V and 1 base at J, with 11 bases between the two ends. The CDR3 is made up of 13 amino acids. The V gene's germline CDR1 is GTSNPN and CDR2 SVGIG (reference sequence). Drawing the rest from reference TRBV30 and TRBJ1-1, the complete variable domain is SQTIHQWPATLVQPVGSPLSLECTVEGTSNPNLYWYRQAAGRGLQLLFYSVGIGQISSEVPQNLSASRPQDRQFILSSKKLLLSDSGFYLCAWEARGNTEAFFGQGTRLTVV.

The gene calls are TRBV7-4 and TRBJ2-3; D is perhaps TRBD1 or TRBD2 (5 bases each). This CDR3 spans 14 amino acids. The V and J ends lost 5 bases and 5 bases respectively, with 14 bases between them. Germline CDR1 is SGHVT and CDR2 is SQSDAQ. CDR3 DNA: TGTGCCAGCAGCGAAACTAGGGGTGGAGATACGCAGTATTTT. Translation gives CASSETRGGDTQYF.

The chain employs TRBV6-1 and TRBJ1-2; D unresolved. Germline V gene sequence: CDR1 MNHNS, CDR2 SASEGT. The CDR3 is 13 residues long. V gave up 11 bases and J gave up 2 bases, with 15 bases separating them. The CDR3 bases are TGTGCCTCCTCTGGCAGTCCAAACTATGGCTACACCTTC. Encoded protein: CASSGSPNYGYTF.

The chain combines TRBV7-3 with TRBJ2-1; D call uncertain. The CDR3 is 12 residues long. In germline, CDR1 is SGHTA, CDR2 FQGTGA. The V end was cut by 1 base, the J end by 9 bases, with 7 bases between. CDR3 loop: CASSLRWGEQFF. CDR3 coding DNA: TGTGCCAGCAGCTTAAGGTGGGGTGAGCAGTTCTTC.

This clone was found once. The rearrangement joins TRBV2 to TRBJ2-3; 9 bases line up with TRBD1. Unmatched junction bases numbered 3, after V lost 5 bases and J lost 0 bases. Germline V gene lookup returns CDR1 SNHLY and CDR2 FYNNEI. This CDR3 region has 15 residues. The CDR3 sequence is CASSRDRVSTDTQYF. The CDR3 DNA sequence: TGTGCCAGCAGTCGGGACAGGGTCAGCACAGATACGCAGTATTTT. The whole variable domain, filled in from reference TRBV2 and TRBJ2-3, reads EPEVTQTPSHQVTQMGQEVILRCVPISNHLYFYWYRQILGQKVEFLVSFYNNEISEKSEIFDDQFSVERPDGSNFTLKIRSTKLEDSAMYFCASSRDRVSTDTQYFGPGTRLTVL.